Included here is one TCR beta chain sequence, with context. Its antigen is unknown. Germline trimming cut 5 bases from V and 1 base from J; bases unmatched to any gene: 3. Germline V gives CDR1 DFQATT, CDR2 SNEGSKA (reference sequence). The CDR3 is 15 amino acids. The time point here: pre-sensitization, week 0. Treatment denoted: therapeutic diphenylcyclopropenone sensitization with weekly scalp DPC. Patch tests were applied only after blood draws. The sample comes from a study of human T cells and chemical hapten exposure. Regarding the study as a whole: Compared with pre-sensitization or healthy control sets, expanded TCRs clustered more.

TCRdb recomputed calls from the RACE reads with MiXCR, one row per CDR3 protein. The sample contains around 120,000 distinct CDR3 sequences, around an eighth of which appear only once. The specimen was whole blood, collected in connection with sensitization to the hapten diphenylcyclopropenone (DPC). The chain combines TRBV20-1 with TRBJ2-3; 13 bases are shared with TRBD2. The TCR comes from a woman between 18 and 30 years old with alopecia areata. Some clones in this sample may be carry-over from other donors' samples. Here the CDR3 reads CSALGLAGGTDTQYF. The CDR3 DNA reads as TGCAGTGCTCTTGGACTAGCGGGGGGCACAGATACGCAGTATTTT.